This TCR beta chain was sequenced in a study of blood T cells in healthy people across ages. Comment on this clonotype: Its antigen is undetermined.

General study results and limits: Using unsorted PBMCs precluded a conclusive naive versus antigen-experienced comparison. Greater diversity and more naive CD4+ cells were seen in long-lived donors than in aged donors.

For the second PCR, which ran for 7 to 11 cycles, a sample-barcoded 5' primer and a J-beta primer mix were used. MiXCR, run by TCRdb on the 5' RACE reads, gives a single entry per CDR3 protein. The sample holds about 560,000 distinct CDR3 sequences, roughly a quarter seen once. These sequences were also reported in another study, on T cells of mothers and their children.

The specimen was blood. The TCR sequence derives from a boy aged 2 to 10 in good health.

The CDR3 is CASKPWDRVYGYTF. The DNA of the CDR3 is TGTGCCAGCAAACCGTGGGACCGCGTCTATGGCTACACCTTC. V gene TRBV6-5 combines with J gene TRBJ1-2; D might be TRBD1 (5 bases). CDR1 and CDR2 from the germline V gene are MNHEY and SVGAGI. The CDR3 has 14 amino acids. V dropped 7 bases and J dropped 4 bases, with 16 bases sitting between them.